This TCR beta chain was sequenced in a study of multiple sclerosis patients with progressive multifocal leukoencephalopathy. Trimming removed 2 bases from V and 0 bases from J, with 5 bases in between. The CDR3 length is 15 residues. CDR1 is LNHDA and CDR2 is SQIVND in the germline V gene (reference sequence). The time point here: time of PML onset. PML was diagnosed clinically and by MRI, then confirmed by JC virus DNA in cerebrospinal fluid. Spiked into each PCR were synthetic inline TR CDR3 controls of all V-J pairings. The data were produced by immunoSEQ multiplex PCR, yet TCRdb's version contains in-frame clones alone and is incomplete. The sample lists roughly 32,000 clones, less than 90% occurring once. Sample share makes this clone medium-sized.

This sequence joins TRBV19 and TRBJ2-6, with D unresolved. This sequence was found in a human donor with progressive multifocal leukoencephalopathy. Sequenced material: PBMCs, taken from a patient treated with natalizumab. Here the CDR3 reads CASSILISGANVLTF. The DNA for the CDR3 is TGTGCCAGTAGTATACTGATCTCTGGGGCCAACGTCCTGACTTTC.